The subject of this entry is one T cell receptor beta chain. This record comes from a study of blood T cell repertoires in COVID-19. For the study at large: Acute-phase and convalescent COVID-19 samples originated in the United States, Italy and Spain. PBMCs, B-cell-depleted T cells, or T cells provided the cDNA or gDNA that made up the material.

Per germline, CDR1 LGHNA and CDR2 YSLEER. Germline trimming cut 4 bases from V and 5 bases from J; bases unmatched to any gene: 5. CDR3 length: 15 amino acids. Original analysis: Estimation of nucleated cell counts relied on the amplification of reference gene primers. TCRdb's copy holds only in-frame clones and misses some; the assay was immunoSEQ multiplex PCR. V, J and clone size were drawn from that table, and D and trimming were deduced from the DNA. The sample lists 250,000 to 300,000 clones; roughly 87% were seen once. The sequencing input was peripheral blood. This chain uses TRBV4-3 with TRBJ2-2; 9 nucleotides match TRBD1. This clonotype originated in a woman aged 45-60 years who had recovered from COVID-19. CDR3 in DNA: TGCGCCAGCAGCCCCCGGACAGGGGTTACCGGGGAGCTGTTTTTT. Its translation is CASSPRTGVTGELFF.